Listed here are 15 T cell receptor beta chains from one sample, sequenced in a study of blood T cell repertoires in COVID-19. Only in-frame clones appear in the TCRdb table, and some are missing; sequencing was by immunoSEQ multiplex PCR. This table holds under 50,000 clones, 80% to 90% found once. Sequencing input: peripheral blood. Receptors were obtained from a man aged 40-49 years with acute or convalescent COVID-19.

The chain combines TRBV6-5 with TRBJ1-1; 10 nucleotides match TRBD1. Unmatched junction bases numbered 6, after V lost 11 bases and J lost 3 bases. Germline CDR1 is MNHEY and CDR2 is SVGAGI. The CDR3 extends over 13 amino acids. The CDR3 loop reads CAGRDRGYTEAFF. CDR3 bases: TGTGCCGGGAGGGACAGGGGATACACTGAAGCTTTCTTT.

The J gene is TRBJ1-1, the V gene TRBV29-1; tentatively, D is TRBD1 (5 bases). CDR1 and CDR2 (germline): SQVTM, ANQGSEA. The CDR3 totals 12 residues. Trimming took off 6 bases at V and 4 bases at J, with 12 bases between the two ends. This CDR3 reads CSVLYTGTEAFF. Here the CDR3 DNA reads TGCAGCGTACTCTATACAGGCACTGAAGCTTTCTTT.

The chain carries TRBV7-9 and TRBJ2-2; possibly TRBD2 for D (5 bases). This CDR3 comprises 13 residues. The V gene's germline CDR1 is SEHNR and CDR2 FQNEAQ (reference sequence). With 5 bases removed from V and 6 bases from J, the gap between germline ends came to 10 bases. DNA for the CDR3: TGTGCCAGCAGCCAGCGGTGGGCCGGGGAGCTGTTTTTT. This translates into CASSQRWAGELFF.

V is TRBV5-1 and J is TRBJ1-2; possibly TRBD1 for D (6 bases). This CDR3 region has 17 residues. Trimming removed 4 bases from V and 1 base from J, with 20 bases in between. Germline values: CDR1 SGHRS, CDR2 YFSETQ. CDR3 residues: CASSPSAPGEHNYGYTF. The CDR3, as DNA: TGCGCCAGCAGCCCATCGGCTCCAGGGGAACATAACTATGGCTACACCTTC.

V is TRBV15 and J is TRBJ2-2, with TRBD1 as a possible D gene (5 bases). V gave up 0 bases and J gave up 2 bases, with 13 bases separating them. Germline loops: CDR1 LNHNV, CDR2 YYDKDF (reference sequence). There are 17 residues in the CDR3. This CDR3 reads CATSRDQGRSNTGELFF. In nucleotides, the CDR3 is TGTGCCACCAGCAGAGATCAGGGCCGCAGTAACACCGGGGAGCTGTTTTTT.

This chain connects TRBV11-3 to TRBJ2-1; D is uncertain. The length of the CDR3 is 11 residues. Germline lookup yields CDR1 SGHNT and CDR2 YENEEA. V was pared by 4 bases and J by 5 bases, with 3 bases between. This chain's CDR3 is CASSSNNEQFF. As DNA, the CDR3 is TGTGCCAGCAGCTCTAACAATGAGCAGTTCTTC.

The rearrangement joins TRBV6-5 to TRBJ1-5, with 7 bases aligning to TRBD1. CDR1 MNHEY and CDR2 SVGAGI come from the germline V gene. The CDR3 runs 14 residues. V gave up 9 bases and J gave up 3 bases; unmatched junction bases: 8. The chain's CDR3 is CASPERGLNQPQHF. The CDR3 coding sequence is TGTGCCAGTCCTGAAAGGGGGCTCAATCAGCCCCAGCATTTT.

CDR3 coding DNA: TGTGCCAGCAGCGAGAACTCTTCGGGGGGAGGAAAAGGCTACACCTTC. Amino acids: CASSENSSGGGKGYTF. The gene calls are TRBV9 and TRBJ1-2; D is possibly TRBD1 (5 bases). Per the germline V gene, CDR1 is SGDLS and CDR2 is YYNGEE. V gave up 3 bases and J gave up 8 bases, with 23 bases separating them. This CDR3 is 16 amino acids long.

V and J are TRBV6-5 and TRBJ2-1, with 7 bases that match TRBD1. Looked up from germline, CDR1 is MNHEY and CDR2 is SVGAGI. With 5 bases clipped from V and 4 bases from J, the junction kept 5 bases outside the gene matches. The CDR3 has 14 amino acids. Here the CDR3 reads CASSLYRGYNEQFF. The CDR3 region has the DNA TGTGCCAGCAGTCTCTACAGGGGATACAATGAGCAGTTCTTC.

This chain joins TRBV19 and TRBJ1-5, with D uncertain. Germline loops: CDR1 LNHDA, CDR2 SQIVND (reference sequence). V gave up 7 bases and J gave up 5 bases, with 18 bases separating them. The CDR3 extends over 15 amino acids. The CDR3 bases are TGTGCCAGTACCCCCGTAGACGGGTACTATCAGCCCCAGCATTTT. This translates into CASTPVDGYYQPQHF.

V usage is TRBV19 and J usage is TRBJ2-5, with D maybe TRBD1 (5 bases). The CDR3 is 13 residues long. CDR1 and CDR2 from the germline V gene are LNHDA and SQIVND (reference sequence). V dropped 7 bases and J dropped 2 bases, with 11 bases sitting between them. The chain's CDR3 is CASTDSLQETQYF. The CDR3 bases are TGTGCCAGTACCGACAGCCTGCAAGAGACCCAGTACTTC. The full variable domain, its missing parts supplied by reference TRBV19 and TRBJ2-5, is DGGITQSPKYLFRKEGQNVTLSCEQNLNHDAMYWYRQDPGQGLRLIYYSQIVNDFQKGDIAEGYSVSREKKESFPLTVTSAQKNPTAFYLCASTDSLQETQYFGPGTRLLVL.

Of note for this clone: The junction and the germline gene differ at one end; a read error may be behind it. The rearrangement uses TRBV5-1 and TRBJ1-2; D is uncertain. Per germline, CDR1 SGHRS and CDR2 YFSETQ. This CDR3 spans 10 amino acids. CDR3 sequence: CASSGSTVAF. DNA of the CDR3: TGCGCCAGTAGCGGGAGTACAGTGGCCTTC.

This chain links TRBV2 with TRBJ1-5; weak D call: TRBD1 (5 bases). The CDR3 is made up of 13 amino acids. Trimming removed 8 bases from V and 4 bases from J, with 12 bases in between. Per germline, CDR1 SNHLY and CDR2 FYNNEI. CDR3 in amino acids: CASQGLENQPQHF. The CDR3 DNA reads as TGTGCCAGCCAGGGTTTGGAAAATCAGCCCCAGCATTTT.

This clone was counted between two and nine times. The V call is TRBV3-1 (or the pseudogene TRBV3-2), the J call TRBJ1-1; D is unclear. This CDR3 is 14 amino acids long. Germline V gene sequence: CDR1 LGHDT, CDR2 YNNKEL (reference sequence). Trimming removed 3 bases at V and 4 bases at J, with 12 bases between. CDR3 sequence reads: CASSQDYSGTEAFF. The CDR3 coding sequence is TGTGCCAGCAGCCAGGACTATAGCGGCACTGAAGCTTTCTTT.

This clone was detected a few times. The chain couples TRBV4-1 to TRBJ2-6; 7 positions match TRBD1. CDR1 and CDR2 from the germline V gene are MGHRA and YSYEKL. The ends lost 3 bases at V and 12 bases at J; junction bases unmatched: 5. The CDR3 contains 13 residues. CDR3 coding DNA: TGCGCCAGCAGCCACCTGGACAGGATCGTCCTGACTTTC. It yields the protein CASSHLDRIVLTF.